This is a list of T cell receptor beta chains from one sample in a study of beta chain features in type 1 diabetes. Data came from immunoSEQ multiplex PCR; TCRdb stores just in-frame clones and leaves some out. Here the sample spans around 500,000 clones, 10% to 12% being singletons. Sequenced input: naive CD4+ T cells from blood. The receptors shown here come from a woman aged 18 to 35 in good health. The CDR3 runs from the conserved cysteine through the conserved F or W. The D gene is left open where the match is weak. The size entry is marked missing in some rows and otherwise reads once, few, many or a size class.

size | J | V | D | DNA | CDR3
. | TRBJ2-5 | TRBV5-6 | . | TGTGCCAGCAGCCCCGCGGGGTTCCAAGAGACCCAGTACTTC | CASSPAGFQETQYF
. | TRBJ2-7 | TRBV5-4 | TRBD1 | TGTGCCAGCAGCCCCGGCACCGGGACAGCTTCCTACGAGCAGTACTTC | CASSPGTGTASYEQYF
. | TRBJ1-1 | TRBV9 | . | TGTGCCAGCAGCGTAGGCAGCAACACTGAAGCTTTCTTT | CASSVGSNTEAFF
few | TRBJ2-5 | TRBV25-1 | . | TGTGCCAGCAGTGAATCCTACGGACTACCGAGCCAAGAGACCCAGTACTTC | CASSESYGLPSQETQYF
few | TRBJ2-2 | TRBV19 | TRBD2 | TGTGCCAGTAAGCTCGAGACTAGCGTATCCGGGGAGCTGTTTTTT | CASKLETSVSGELFF
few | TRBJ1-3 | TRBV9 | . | TGTGCCAGCAGCGTAGCTGGAAACACCATATATTTT | CASSVAGNTIYF
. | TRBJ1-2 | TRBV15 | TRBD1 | TGTGCCACCAGCAGGCAGGACAGGGCAAGTGGCTACACCTTC | CATSRQDRASGYTF
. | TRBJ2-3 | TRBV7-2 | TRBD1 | TGTGCCAGCAGCTTAGCGACAGGGCTGAGCACAGATACGCAGTATTTT | CASSLATGLSTDTQYF
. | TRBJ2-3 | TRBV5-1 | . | TGCGCCAGCAGCTTGTACCTGGGGCAGGGTGGAACAGCCGAGTCGGGAGATACGCAGTATTTT | CASSLYLGQGGTAESGDTQYF
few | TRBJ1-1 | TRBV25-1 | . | TGTGCCAGCAGTGAATTAGGTCGGGCGGGAACTGAAGCTTTCTTT | CASSELGRAGTEAFF
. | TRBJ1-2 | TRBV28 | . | TGTGCCAGCAGTTTCAGGAACACCCTATATGGCTACACCTTC | CASSFRNTLYGYTF
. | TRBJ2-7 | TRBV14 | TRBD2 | TGTGCCAGCAGCCAAGGCCGGGCGGGAGGGCTAACCGCCTACGAGCAGTACTTC | CASSQGRAGGLTAYEQYF
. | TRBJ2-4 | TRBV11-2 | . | TGTGCCAGCAGCTTAGGCAGCTTAGCCAAAAACATTCAGTACTTC | CASSLGSLAKNIQYF
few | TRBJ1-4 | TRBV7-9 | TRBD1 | TGTGCCAGCAGCTTAGCCCAGGGGGCAACTAATGAAAAACTGTTTTTT | CASSLAQGATNEKLFF
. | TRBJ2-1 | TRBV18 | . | TGTGCCAGCTCCCCGATAGGGACGGCGGTGGATGAGCAGTTCTTC | CASSPIGTAVDEQFF
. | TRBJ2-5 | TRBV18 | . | TGTGCCAGCTCACCACGGGCAAAGGAGACCCAGTACTTC | CASSPRAKETQYF
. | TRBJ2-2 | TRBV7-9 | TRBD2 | TGTGCCAGCAGCGTCCTAGCGGGAGTATCGACCGGGGAGCTGTTTTTT | CASSVLAGVSTGELFF
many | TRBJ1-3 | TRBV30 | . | TGTGCCTGGACCATGTTACGTGGAAACACCATATATTTT | CAWTMLRGNTIYF
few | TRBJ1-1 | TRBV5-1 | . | TGCGCCAGCAGCTTGGCCCCGGGTGTGGACACTGAAGCTTTCTTT | CASSLAPGVDTEAFF
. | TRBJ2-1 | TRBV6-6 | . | TGTGCCAGCAACCTGGACGGTTACAATGAGCAGTTCTTC | CASNLDGYNEQFF
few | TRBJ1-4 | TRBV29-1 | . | TGCAGCGGATCCCAGGGGTTCGGTGAAAAACTGTTTTTT | CSGSQGFGEKLFF
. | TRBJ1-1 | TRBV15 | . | TGTGCCACCAGCAGAGATCCCCAAGGGGGGACTGAAGCTTTCTTT | CATSRDPQGGTEAFF